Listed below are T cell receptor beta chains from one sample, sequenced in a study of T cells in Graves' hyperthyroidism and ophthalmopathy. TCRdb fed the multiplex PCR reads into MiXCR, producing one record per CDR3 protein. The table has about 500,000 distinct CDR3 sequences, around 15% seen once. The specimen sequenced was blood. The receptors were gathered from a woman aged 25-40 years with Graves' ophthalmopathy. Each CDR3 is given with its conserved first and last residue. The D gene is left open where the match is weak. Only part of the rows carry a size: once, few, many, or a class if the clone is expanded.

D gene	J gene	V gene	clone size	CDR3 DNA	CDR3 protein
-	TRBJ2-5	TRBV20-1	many	TGCAGTGCCCCGCATTCAGCGGGAGAGACCCAGTACTTC	CSAPHSAGETQYF
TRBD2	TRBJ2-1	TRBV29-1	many	TGCAGCGTTGAAGGGGGGGGTAGCTCCTACAATGAGCAGTTCTTC	CSVEGGGSSYNEQFF
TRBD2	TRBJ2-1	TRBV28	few	TGTGCCAGCAGGTCGGGAGGGATAGGGGGTGAGCAGTTCTTC	CASRSGGIGGEQFF
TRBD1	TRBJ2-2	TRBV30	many	TGTGCCTGGGACAGGGCCGGGGCGACCGGGGAGCTGTTTTTT	CAWDRAGATGELFF
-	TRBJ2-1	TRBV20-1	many	TGCAGTGCTATAGACACGGACTACTCCTACAATGAGCAGTTCTTC	CSAIDTDYSYNEQFF
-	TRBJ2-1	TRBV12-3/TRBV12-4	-	TGTGCCAGCAGCCGGGCCTCGGACTCCTACAATGAGCAGTTCTTC	CASSRASDSYNEQFF
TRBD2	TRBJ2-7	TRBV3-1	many	TGTGCCAGCAGCCAAGGGATGGGACTAGCGAGCTACGAGCAGTACTTC	CASSQGMGLASYEQYF
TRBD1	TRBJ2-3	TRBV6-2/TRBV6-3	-	TGTGCCAGCAAACAGACAGGGGGCGATAGCACAGATACGCAGTATTTT	CASKQTGGDSTDTQYF
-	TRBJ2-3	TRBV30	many	TGTGCCTGGACGGACTATGCTAGCACAGATACGCAGTATTTT	CAWTDYASTDTQYF
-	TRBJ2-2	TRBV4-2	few	TGTGCCAGCAACACAGAGGGGGACACCGGGGAGCTGTTTTTT	CASNTEGDTGELFF
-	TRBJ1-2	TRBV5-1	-	TGCGCCAGCAGCTCCACCGGGGGGGGCACTAACTATGGCTACACCTTC	CASSSTGGGTNYGYTF
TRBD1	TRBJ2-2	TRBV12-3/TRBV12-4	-	TGTGCCAGCAGTCGGACAGGGGGCGCGGCCGGGGAGCTGTTTTTT	CASSRTGGAAGELFF
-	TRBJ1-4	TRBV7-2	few	TGTGCCAGCACCACCGGACCCCAGAATGAAAAACTGTTTTTT	CASTTGPQNEKLFF
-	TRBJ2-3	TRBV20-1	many	TGCAGTGCTAGGGATCTGAGGGACCCAGATACGCAGTATTTT	CSARDLRDPDTQYF
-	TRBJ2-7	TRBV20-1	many	TGCAGTGCCATAAAGGAGGGACTCGGGCCCTACGAGCAGTACTTC	CSAIKEGLGPYEQYF
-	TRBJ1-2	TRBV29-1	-	TGCAGCGTTGCCAGGGAGGGCTACACCTTC	CSVAREGYTF
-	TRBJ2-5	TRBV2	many	TGTGCCAGCAGTACCCCAGGGAAGACCCAGTACTTC	CASSTPGKTQYF
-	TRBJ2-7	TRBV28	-	TGTGCCAGCAGTTTAGGGCCCTTCTACGAGCAGTACTTC	CASSLGPFYEQYF